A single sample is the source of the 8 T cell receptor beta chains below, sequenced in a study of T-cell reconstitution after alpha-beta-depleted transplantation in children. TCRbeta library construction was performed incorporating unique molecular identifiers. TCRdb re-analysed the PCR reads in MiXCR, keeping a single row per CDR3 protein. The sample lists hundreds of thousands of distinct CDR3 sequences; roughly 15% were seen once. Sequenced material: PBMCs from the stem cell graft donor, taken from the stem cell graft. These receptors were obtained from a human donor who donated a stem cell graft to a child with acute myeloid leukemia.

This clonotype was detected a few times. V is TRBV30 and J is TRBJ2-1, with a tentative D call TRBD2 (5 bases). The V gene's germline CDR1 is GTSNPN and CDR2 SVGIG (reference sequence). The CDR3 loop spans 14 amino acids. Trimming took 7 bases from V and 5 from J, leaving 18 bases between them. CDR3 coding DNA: TGTGCCTCAACGCGGGTAGGGAGCAACAATGAGCAGTTCTTC. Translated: CASTRVGSNNEQFF.

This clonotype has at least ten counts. The CDR3 sequence: CASSLDGASTDTQYF. Written as DNA, the CDR3 is TGTGCCAGCAGCTTGGACGGAGCTAGCACAGATACGCAGTATTTT. This rearrangement joins TRBV5-5 to TRBJ2-3; D is uncertain. Trimming stripped 0 bases from V and 0 bases from J, with 8 bases between. The CDR3 is 15 residues long. CDR1 is SGHKS and CDR2 is YYEKEE in the germline V gene (reference sequence). Full variable domain (remainder filled in from reference TRBV5-5 and TRBJ2-3): DAGVTQSPTHLIKTRGQQVTLRCSPISGHKSVSWYQQVLGQGPQFIFQYYEKEERGRGNFPDRFSARQFPNYSSELNVNALLLGDSALYLCASSLDGASTDTQYFGPGTRLTVL.

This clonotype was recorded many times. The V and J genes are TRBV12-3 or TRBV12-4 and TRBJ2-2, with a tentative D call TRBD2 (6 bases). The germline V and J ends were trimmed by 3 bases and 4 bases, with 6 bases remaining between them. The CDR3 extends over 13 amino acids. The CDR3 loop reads CASSFGSTGELFF. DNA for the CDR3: TGTGCCAGCAGTTTCGGGAGCACCGGGGAGCTGTTTTTT.

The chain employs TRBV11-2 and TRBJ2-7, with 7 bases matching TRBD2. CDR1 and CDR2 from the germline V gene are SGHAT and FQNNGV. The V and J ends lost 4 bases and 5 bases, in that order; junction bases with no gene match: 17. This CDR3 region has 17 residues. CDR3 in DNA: TGTGCCAGCAGCTCCCAACGGACTAGGGGTCGAGTTAACGAGCAGTACTTC. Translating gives CASSSQRTRGRVNEQYF.

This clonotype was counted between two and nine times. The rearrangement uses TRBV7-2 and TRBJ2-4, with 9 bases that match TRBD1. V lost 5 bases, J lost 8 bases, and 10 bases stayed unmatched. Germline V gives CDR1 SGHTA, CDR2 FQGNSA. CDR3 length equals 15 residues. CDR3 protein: CASSEGQGFNHIQYF. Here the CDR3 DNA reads TGTGCCAGCAGCGAGGGACAGGGTTTTAATCACATTCAGTACTTC.

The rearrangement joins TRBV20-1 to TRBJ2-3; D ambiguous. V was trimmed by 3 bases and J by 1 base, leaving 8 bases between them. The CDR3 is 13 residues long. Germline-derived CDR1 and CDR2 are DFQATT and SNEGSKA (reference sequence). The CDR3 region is CSASRTGTDTQYF. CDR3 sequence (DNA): TGCAGTGCTAGTAGAACAGGCACAGATACGCAGTATTTT.

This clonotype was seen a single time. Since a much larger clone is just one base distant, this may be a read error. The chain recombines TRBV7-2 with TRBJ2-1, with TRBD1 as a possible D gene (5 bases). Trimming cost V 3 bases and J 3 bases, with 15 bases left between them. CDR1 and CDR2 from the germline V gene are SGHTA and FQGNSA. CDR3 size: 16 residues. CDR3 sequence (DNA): TGTGCCAGCAGCTTCGTCAGGGTAACGGTCTACAATGAGCAGTTCTTC. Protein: CASSFVRVTVYNEQFF.

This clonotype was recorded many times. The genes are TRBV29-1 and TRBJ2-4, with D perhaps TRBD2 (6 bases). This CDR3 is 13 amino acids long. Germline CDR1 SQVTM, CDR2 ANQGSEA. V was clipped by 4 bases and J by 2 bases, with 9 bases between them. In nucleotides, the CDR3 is TGCAGCGTTGGCGGGGTTTCCAAAAACATTCAGTACTTC. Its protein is CSVGGVSKNIQYF.